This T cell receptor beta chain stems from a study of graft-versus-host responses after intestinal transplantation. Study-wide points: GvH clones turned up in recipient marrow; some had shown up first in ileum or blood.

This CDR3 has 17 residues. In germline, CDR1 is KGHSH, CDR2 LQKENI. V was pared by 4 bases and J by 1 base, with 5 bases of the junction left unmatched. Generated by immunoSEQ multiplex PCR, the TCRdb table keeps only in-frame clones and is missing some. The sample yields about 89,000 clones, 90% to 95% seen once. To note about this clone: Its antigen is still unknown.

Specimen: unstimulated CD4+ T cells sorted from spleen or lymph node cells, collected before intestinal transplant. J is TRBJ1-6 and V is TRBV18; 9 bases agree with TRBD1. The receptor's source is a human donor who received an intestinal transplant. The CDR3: CASSHGQGSSYNSPLHF. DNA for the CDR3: TGTGCCAGCTCACATGGACAGGGGAGTTCCTATAATTCACCCCTCCACTTT. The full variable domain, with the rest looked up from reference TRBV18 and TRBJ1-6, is NAGVMQNPRHLVRRRGQEARLRCSPMKGHSHVYWYRQLPEEGLKFMVYLQKENIIDESGMPKERFSAEFPKEGPSILRIQQVVRGDSAAYFCASSHGQGSSYNSPLHFGNGTRLTVT.